A single sample is the source of the 16 T cell receptor beta chains below, sequenced in a study of Ad26.COV2.S vaccination and SARS-CoV-2 variants. Some clones are missing from TCRdb's copy, which holds only in-frame ones; the method was immunoSEQ multiplex PCR. The table shows some 240,000 clones, with approximately 88% occurring only once. Regarding treatment: some 19 received Ad26.COV2.S at low or high dose, single or two shots; about 5 received placebo; per-sample allocation not given. Sampling took place 63 days after the first vaccine or placebo injection. Specimen: peripheral blood, collected in a trial of Ad26.COV2.S vaccine versus placebo. Receptors were obtained from a person aged 18-60 years who received the Ad26.COV2.S COVID-19 vaccine or a placebo.

This chain links TRBV2 with TRBJ2-2; 8 bases map to TRBD1. The V gene end was trimmed by 4 bases and the J gene end by 6 bases; junction bases not matched to a gene: 7. The CDR3 covers 15 residues. Per germline, CDR1 SNHLY and CDR2 FYNNEI. The CDR3 region is CASSAQQGVAGELFF. CDR3 bases: TGTGCCAGCAGTGCCCAACAGGGGGTGGCCGGGGAGCTGTTTTTT.

J is TRBJ2-1 and V is TRBV28; TRBD1 might be the D (5 bases). Trimming left V 4 bases short and J 15 bases short, with 19 bases between. Looked up from germline, CDR1 is MDHEN and CDR2 is SYDVKM. The CDR3 spans 13 residues. The CDR3 reads CASSSHFLGRGFF. CDR3 nucleotide sequence: TGTGCCAGCAGTTCCCACTTTCTGGGAAGGGGGTTCTTC.

The V call is TRBV18, the J call TRBJ1-5; D gene ambiguous. V was clipped by 5 bases and J by 4 bases, with 12 bases between them. Germline values: CDR1 KGHSH, CDR2 LQKENI. The length of the CDR3 is 14 residues. The CDR3 region has the DNA TGTGCCAGCTCATCAACCTTCAAGAATCAGCCCCAGCATTTT. Translated: CASSSTFKNQPQHF.

This clone was seen once. The chain joins TRBV4-3 to TRBJ1-2; D uncertain. Germline V gene data show CDR1 as LGHNA and CDR2 as YSLEER. This CDR3 has 12 amino acids. V was clipped by 3 bases and J by 4 bases, with 6 bases between them. Here the CDR3 reads CASSHIGYGYTF. DNA of the CDR3: TGCGCCAGCAGCCACATCGGCTATGGCTACACCTTC.

The rearrangement links TRBV4-1 to TRBJ2-2, with D tentatively TRBD2 (6 bases). The CDR3 covers 19 residues. Germline CDR1 and CDR2: MGHRA and YSYEKL. V dropped 0 bases and J dropped 0 bases, with 17 bases sitting between them. The CDR3 spells CASSQDALAGYANTGELFF. For the CDR3, the DNA is TGCGCCAGCAGCCAAGACGCCCTTGCGGGATACGCGAACACCGGGGAGCTGTTTTTT.

This CDR3 reads CASSHVEGSAYEQYF. CDR3 bases: TGTGCCAGCAGCCACGTAGAGGGATCGGCCTACGAGCAGTACTTC. The gene calls are TRBV6-5 and TRBJ2-7, with D perhaps TRBD2 (5 bases). The V gene's germline CDR1 is MNHEY and CDR2 SVGAGI. This CDR3 is built from 15 residues. V lost 6 bases and J 2 bases, leaving 17 bases between the germline ends.

This chain's CDR3 is CASKSQGTNYGYTF. As DNA, the CDR3 is TGTGCCAGTAAAAGCCAGGGGACAAACTATGGCTACACCTTC. The V gene is TRBV2, the J gene TRBJ1-2, with a weak D call TRBD1 (6 bases). The CDR3 runs to 14 residues. Trimming took off 9 bases at V and 2 bases at J, with 16 bases between the two ends. Looked up from germline, CDR1 is SNHLY and CDR2 is FYNNEI.

J is TRBJ2-7 and V is TRBV18; tentatively, D is TRBD1 (6 bases). CDR1 is KGHSH and CDR2 is LQKENI in the germline V gene. V lost 3 bases and J lost 6, with 15 bases in between. CDR3 length: 14 amino acids. The CDR3 sequence: CASSPSGHRSEQYV. The CDR3 bases are TGTGCCAGCTCACCGTCGGGACACCGCTCCGAGCAGTACGTC.

This chain joins TRBV4-3 and TRBJ2-6; D gene unclear. V shed 4 bases and J shed 3 bases, with 10 bases lying between them. The CDR3 covers 15 residues. The germline CDR1 and CDR2 sequences are LGHNA and YSLEER. The CDR3 protein is CASSPTWGGANVLTF. Written as DNA, the CDR3 is TGCGCCAGCAGCCCGACCTGGGGTGGGGCCAACGTCCTGACTTTC.

This clone came up a few times. The V gene is TRBV10-3, the J gene TRBJ1-3; 9 bases are a match to TRBD1. Losses at the gene ends were 9 bases for V and 7 bases for J; bases not matched to a gene: 7. CDR1 and CDR2 (germline): ENHRY, SYGVKD. The CDR3 is made up of 13 amino acids. The CDR3 nucleotides are TGTGCCATTTGGGGACAGGGAACCAACACCATATATTTT. Translation: CAIWGQGTNTIYF.

The chain links TRBV13 to TRBJ2-1, with TRBD2 matching over 9 bases. Germline values: CDR1 PRHDT, CDR2 FYEKMQ (reference sequence). This CDR3 contains 16 residues. V gave up 4 bases and J gave up 6 bases; unmatched junction bases: 10. The CDR3 is CASSWRGGLAPNEQFF. The CDR3 DNA reads TGTGCCAGCAGCTGGAGAGGGGGACTAGCCCCCAATGAGCAGTTCTTC.

This clone was found once. The V and J genes are TRBV30 and TRBJ2-4, with 9 positions matching TRBD1. The germline V gene encodes CDR1 GTSNPN and CDR2 SVGIG (reference sequence). The length of the CDR3 is 17 residues. J lost 3 bases, V lost 2 bases, and 11 bases had no gene match. The CDR3 DNA follows: TGTGCCTGGAGTCGCCGACAGGGGGATCGAGGCAAAAACATTCAGTACTTC. Protein: CAWSRRQGDRGKNIQYF.

The chain's CDR3 is CASSSLGNTQYF. The CDR3 DNA sequence: TGTGCCAGCAGTTCCCTGGGGAATACGCAGTATTTT. The chain employs TRBV6-2 or TRBV6-3 and TRBJ2-3; no definite D call. Germline values: CDR1 MNHEY, CDR2 SVGEGT. CDR3 length: 12 amino acids. Trimming took 4 bases from V and 7 from J, leaving 9 bases between them.

V usage is TRBV3-1 (or the pseudogene TRBV3-2) and J usage is TRBJ2-3; D is ambiguous. V was clipped by 6 bases and J by 0 bases, with 10 bases between them. The CDR3 contains 14 residues. The germline V gene encodes CDR1 LGHDT and CDR2 YNNKEL (reference sequence). CDR3 protein: CASSDTPSTDTQYF. CDR3 in DNA: TGTGCCAGCAGTGACACCCCTAGCACAGATACGCAGTATTTT.

In this sample, this clone turned up many times. This chain joins TRBV6-1 and TRBJ1-1, with 8 bases fitting TRBD1. The V gene end was trimmed by 3 bases and the J gene end by 5 bases; junction bases not matched to a gene: 8. The CDR3 spans 15 residues. In germline, CDR1 is MNHNS, CDR2 SASEGT. Written as DNA, the CDR3 is TGTGCCAGCAGTGAGTCGACAGGGGAGGGTACTGAAGCTTTCTTT. Protein sequence: CASSESTGEGTEAFF.

The genes are TRBV5-4 and TRBJ1-6; weak D call: TRBD1 (5 bases). This CDR3 has 13 residues. V was trimmed by 0 bases and J by 10 bases, leaving 8 bases between them. CDR1 is SGHNT, CDR2 YYREEE, per germline (reference sequence). CDR3 residues: CASSLERDSPLHF. The CDR3, as DNA: TGTGCCAGCAGCTTGGAAAGGGACTCACCCCTCCACTTT.